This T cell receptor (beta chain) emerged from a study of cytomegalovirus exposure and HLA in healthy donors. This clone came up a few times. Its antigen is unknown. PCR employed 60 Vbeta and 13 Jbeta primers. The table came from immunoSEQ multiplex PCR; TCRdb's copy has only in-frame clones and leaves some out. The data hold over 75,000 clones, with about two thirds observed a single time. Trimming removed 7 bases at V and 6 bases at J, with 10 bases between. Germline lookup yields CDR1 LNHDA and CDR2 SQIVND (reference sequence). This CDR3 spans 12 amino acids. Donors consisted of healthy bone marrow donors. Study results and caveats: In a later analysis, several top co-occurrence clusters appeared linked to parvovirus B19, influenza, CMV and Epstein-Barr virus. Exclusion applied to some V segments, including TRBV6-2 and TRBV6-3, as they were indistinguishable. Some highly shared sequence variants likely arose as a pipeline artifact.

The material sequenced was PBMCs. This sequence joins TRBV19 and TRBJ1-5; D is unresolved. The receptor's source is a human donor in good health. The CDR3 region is CASNPGTQPQHF. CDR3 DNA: TGTGCCAGTAACCCAGGCACTCAGCCCCAGCATTTT.